The entry below describes one T cell receptor beta chain. Its antigen is as yet unknown. Via MiXCR, TCRdb re-called the reads, giving one row per CDR3 protein. This sample has 750,000 to 950,000 distinct CDR3 sequences, with 29% found just once. This record comes from a study of T cell repertoires in cytomegalovirus infection. The overall study: As its CMV epitopes, the study selected recently identified HLA-C-restricted and well-studied HLA-B-restricted targets. Public TCR beta signatures provided an indication of both CMV infection and a matching HLA type. General study findings and limits: Public TCR beta family frequency separated CMV-and-HLA carriers, including in an independent cohort. Predominance within the ex vivo response was attributable to HLA-C-restricted CMV-specific TCR beta clonotypes.

CDR3 length: 14 residues. The germline V and J ends were trimmed by 6 bases and 3 bases, with 14 bases remaining between them. This clonotype originated in a human donor in good health (CMV status not recorded). Some clones in this sample may be carry-over from other donors' samples. The chain links TRBV12-3 or TRBV12-4 to TRBJ1-1; D gene unclear. This material consisted of cultured CD8+ T cells from PBMCs, taken from culture after CMV antigen stimulation. CDR3 nucleotides: TGTGCCAGCAGCCTTTATACTAGGTACACTGAAGCTTTCTTT. Amino acids: CASSLYTRYTEAFF.